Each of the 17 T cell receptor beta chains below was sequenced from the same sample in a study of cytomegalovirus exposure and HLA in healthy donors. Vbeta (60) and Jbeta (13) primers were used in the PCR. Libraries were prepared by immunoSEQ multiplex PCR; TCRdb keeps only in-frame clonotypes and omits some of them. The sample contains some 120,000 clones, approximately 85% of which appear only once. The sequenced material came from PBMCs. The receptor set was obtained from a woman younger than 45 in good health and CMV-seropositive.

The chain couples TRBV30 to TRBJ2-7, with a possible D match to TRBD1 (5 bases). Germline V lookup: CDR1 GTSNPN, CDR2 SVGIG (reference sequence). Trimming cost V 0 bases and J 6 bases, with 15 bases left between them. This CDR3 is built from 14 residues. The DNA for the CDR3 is TGTGCCTGGAGTGTACCCCTCGACAGATCCGAGCAGTACTTC. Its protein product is CAWSVPLDRSEQYF.

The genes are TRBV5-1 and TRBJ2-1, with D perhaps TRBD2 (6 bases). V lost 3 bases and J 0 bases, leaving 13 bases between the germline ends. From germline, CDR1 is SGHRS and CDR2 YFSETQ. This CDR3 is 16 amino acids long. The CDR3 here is CASSSGLTSSYNEQFF. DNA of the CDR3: TGCGCCAGCAGCTCGGGACTTACAAGCTCCTACAATGAGCAGTTCTTC.

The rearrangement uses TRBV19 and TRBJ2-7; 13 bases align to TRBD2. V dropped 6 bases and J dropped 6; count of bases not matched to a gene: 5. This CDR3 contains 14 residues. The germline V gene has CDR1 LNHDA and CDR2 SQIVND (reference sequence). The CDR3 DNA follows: TGTGCCAGTAGCGGAGGACTAGCGGGAGTCGAGCAGTACTTC. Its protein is CASSGGLAGVEQYF.

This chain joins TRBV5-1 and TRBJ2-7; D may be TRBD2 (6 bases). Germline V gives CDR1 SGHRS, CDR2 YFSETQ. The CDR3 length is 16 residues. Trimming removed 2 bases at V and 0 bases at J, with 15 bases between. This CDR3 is CASSFRATTSSYEQYF. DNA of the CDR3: TGCGCCAGCAGCTTCCGGGCCACGACTAGCTCCTACGAGCAGTACTTC.

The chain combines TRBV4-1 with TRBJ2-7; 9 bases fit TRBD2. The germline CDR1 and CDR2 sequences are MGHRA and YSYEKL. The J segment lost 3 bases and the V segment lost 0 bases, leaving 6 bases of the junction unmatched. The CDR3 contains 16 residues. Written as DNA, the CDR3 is TGCGCCAGCAGCCAAGAGAGGCGGGGGGGAGTCTACGAGCAGTACTTC. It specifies CASSQERRGGVYEQYF.

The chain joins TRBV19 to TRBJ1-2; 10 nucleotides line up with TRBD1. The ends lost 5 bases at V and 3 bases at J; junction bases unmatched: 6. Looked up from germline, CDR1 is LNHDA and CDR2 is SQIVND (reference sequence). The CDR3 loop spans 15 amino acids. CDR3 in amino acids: CASSARDRGYYGYTF. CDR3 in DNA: TGTGCCAGTAGTGCCCGGGACAGGGGCTACTATGGCTACACCTTC.

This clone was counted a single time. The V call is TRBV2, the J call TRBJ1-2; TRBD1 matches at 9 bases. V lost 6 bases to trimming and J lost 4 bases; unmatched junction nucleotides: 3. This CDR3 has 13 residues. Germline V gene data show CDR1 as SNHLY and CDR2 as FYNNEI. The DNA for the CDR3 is TGTGCCAGCAGGGGGACAGGGCCCTATGGCTACACCTTC. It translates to CASRGTGPYGYTF.

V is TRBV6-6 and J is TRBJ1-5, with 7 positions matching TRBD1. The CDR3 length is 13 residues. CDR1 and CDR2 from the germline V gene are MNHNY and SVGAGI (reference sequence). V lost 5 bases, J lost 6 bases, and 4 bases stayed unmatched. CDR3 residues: CASSRQGGQPQHF. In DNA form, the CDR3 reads TGTGCCAGCAGTCGACAGGGCGGTCAGCCCCAGCATTTT.

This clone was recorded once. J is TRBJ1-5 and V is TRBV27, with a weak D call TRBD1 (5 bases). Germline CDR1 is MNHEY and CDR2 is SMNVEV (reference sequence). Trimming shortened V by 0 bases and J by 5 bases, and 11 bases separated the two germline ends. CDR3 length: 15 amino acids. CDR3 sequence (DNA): TGTGCCAGCAGTTTATCTCAGGGCCCTTATCAGCCCCAGCATTTT. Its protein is CASSLSQGPYQPQHF.

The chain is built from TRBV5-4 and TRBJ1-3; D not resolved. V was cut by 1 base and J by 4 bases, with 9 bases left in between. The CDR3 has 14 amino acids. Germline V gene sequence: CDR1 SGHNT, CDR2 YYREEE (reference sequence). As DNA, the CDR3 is TGTGCCAGCAGCTTGTTTGCGGCAGGAAACACCATATATTTT. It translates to CASSLFAAGNTIYF.

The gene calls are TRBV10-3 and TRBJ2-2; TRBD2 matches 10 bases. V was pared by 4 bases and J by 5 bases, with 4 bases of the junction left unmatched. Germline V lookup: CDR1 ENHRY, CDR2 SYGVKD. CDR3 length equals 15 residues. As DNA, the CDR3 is TGTGCCATCAGTGGCCTAGCGGGAGTGACCGGGGAGCTGTTTTTT. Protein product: CAISGLAGVTGELFF.

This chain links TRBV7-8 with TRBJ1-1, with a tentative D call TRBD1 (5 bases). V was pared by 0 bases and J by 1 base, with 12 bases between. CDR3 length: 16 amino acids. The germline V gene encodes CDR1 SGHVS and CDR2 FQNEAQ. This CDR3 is CASSLAGGPGNTEAFF. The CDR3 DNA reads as TGTGCCAGCAGCTTAGCGGGGGGACCCGGGAACACTGAAGCTTTCTTT.

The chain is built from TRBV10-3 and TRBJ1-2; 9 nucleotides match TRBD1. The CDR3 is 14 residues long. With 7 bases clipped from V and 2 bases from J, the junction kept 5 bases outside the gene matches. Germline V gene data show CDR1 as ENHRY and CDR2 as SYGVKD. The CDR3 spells CAITGQGTNYGYTF. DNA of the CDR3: TGTGCCATCACCGGACAGGGGACGAACTATGGCTACACCTTC.

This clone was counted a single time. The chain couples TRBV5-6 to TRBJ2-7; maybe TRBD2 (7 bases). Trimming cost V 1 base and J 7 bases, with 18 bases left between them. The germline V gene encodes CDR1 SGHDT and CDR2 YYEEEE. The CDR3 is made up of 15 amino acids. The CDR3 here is CASSLPLGGGREQYF. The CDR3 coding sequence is TGTGCCAGCAGCTTGCCCCTAGGGGGAGGGCGGGAGCAGTACTTC.

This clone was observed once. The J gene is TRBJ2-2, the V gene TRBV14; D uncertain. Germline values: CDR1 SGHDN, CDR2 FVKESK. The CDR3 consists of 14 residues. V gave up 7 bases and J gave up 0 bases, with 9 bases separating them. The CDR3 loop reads CASKKEPNTGELFF. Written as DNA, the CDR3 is TGTGCCAGCAAGAAGGAGCCGAACACCGGGGAGCTGTTTTTT.

For the CDR3, the DNA is TGCGCCAGCAGCTTGACTAGCGGGGTTCAAGAGACCCAGTACTTC. Its translation is CASSLTSGVQETQYF. V gene TRBV5-1 combines with J gene TRBJ2-5; 10 bases agree with TRBD2. Germline CDR1 is SGHRS and CDR2 is YFSETQ. CDR3 length: 15 residues. Trimming took 1 base from V and 2 from J; bases not matched to a gene: 2.

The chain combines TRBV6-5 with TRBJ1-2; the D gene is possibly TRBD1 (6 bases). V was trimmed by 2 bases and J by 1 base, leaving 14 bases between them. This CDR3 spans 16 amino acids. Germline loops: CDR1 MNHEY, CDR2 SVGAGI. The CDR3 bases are TGTGCCAGCAGTTACCTCGGACAGTATCTTAACTATGGCTACACCTTC. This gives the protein CASSYLGQYLNYGYTF.